The clone carrying this T cell receptor beta chain came up a few times. This sample was taken from a study of blood T cell repertoires in COVID-19. Study in general: Material from acute and convalescent COVID-19 was sourced from the United States, Italy and Spain. T cells, B-cell-depleted T cells, or PBMCs provided the cDNA or gDNA that served as material.

Study processing details: Estimation of nucleated cell counts was performed using reference gene primer amplification. The method was immunoSEQ multiplex PCR; TCRdb's version includes in-frame clones alone and lacks a portion of them. Clone size and V and J calls were adopted from that table, with D and trimming inferred from the DNA. The data contain about 86,000 clones, about 89% of them seen just once; the ten biggest clones take up more than 1%. This clonotype was obtained from a human donor in a cohort sampled during active COVID-19. Specimen: peripheral blood.

The CDR3 bases are TGTGCCAGCAGTTTTGGAGCAGGGGGCACCGGGGAGCTGTTTTTT. Translation gives CASSFGAGGTGELFF. This sequence joins TRBV6-6 and TRBJ2-2; 7 positions agree with TRBD1. J gave up 4 bases and V 4 bases, and 6 bases lay outside the gene matches. This CDR3 region has 15 residues. The germline V gene encodes CDR1 MNHNY and CDR2 SVGAGI (reference sequence).